This T cell receptor beta chain was sequenced in a study of T-cell reconstitution after alpha-beta-depleted transplantation in children. This CDR3 comprises 16 residues. Germline CDR1 is SGHTA and CDR2 is FQGNSA. Trimming pared 0 bases from V and 7 bases from J, leaving 13 bases between. This clonotype was found many times. TCRbeta library preparation incorporated unique molecular identifiers. One entry per CDR3 protein results from TCRdb running MiXCR on the PCR reads. The table has some 240,000 distinct CDR3 sequences, 9% to 10% seen once. Sequenced here: PBMCs from the stem cell graft donor, sampled from the stem cell graft. V and J are TRBV7-2 and TRBJ1-6; D unresolved. The source of this sequence is a human donor who donated a stem cell graft to a child with SCID. CDR3 amino acids: CASSLAPWAWNSPLHF. DNA for the CDR3: TGTGCCAGCAGCTTAGCTCCTTGGGCTTGGAATTCACCCCTCCACTTT. Based on the CDR3 plus reference TRBV7-2 and TRBJ1-6, the full variable domain is GAGVSQSPSNKVTEKGKDVELRCDPISGHTALYWYRQSLGQGLEFLIYFQGNSAPDKSGLPSDRFSAERTGGSVSTLTIQRTQQEDSAVYLCASSLAPWAWNSPLHFGNGTRLTVT.